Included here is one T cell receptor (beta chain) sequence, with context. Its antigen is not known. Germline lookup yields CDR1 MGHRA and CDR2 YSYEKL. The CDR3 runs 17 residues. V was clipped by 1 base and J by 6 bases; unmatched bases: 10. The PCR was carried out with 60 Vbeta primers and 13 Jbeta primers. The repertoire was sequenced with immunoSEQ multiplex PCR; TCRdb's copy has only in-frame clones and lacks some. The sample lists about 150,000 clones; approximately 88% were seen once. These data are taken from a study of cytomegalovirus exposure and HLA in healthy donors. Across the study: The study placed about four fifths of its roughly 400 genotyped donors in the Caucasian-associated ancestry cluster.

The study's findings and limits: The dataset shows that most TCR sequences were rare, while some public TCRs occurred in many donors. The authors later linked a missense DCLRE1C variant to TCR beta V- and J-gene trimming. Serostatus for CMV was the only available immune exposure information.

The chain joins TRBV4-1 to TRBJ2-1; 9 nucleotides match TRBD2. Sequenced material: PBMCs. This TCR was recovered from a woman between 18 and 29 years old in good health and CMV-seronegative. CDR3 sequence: CASSQGERGAFVNEQFF. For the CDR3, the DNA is TGCGCCAGCAGCCAAGGAGAGCGGGGGGCTTTCGTCAATGAGCAGTTCTTC.